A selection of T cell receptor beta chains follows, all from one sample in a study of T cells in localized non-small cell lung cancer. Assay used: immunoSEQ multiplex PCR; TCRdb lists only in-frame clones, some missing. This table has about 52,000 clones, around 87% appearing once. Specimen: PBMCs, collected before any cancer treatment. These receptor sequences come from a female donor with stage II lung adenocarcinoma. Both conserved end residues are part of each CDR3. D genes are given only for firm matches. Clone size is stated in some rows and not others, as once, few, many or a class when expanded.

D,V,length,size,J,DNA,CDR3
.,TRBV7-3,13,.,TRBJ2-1,TGTGCCAGCAGCGCTCTAGGGTACAATGAGCAGTTCTTC,CASSALGYNEQFF
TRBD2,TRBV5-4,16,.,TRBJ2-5,TGTGCCAGCAGCTTGGAGGGGCGGGGGGCCCAAGAGACCCAGTACTTC,CASSLEGRGAQETQYF
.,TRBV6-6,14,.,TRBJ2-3,TGTGCCAGCAGTGGGGTCCGGGACCTCGATACGCAGTATTTT,CASSGVRDLDTQYF
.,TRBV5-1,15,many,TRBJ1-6,TGCGCCAGCAGCCTGGAGGGACTGAATAATTCACCCCTCCACTTT,CASSLEGLNNSPLHF
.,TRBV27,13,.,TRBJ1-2,TGTGCCAGCAGTTCGACAGCGATCTATGGCTACACCTTC,CASSSTAIYGYTF
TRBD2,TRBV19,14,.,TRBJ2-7,TGTGCCAGTAGTAAGCGGGGGGCGTTGGACGAGCAGTACTTC,CASSKRGALDEQYF
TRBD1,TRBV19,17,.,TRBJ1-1,TGTGCCAGTAGTGGAGGGAGGACAGGGCCATCGAACACTGAAGCTTTCTTT,CASSGGRTGPSNTEAFF
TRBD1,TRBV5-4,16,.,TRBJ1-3,TGTGCCAGCAGCCTCCGGGACAGGAGATCTGGAAACACCATATATTTT,CASSLRDRRSGNTIYF
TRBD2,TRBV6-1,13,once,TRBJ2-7,TGTGCCACCCTCTCGGGGGGTAGCTACGAGCAGTACTTC,CATLSGGSYEQYF
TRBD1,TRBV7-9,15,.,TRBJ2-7,TGTGCCAGCAGCTTAAGCCTCCAGGGGGCCCACGAGCAGTACTTC,CASSLSLQGAHEQYF
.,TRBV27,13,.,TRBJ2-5,TGTGCCAGCAGTTTGGGGGTACGGACGACCCAGTACTTC,CASSLGVRTTQYF
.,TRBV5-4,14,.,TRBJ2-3,TGTGCCAGCAGAAGGAACACGGCCCCAGATACGCAGTATTTT,CASRRNTAPDTQYF
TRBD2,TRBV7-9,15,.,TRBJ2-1,TGTGCCAGCAGCTTAGTTGCGGGGGGAGGCGATGAGCAGTTCTTC,CASSLVAGGGDEQFF
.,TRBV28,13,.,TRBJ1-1,TGTGCCAGCAGTTTAGTCGGGAACACTGAAGCTTTCTTT,CASSLVGNTEAFF
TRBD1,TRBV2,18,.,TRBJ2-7,TGTGCCAGCAGGACCGGGACAGGGAGGTCGGGAGGCACCTACGAGCAGTACTTC,CASRTGTGRSGGTYEQYF
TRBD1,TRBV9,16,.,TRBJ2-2,TGTGCCAGCAGCGATCGGGACAGGGCGAACACCGGGGAGCTGTTTTTT,CASSDRDRANTGELFF
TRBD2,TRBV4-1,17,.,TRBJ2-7,TGCGCCAGCAGCCGGAAACAGTATAGCGGGGGGACCCACGAGCAGTACTTC,CASSRKQYSGGTHEQYF
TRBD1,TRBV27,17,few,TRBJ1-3,TGTGCCAGCAGTTTAACGGGACAGTCACCGAGTGGAAACACCATATATTTT,CASSLTGQSPSGNTIYF
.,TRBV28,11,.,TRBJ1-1,TGTGCCAGCAGTAGGGGGACTGAAGCTTTCTTT,CASSRGTEAFF
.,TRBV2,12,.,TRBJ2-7,TGTGCCAGCAAAAGCGAATCCTACGAGCAGTACTTC,CASKSESYEQYF
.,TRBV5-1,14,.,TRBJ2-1,TGCGCCAGCAGCTTAGCCCTCTCCTACAATGAGCAGTTCTTC,CASSLALSYNEQFF
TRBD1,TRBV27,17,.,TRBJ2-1,TGTGCCAGCAGTCCCCACCTGGACAGGTCGGTGTACAATGAGCAGTTCTTC,CASSPHLDRSVYNEQFF
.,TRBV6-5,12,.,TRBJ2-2,TGTGCCAGCAGAAGACAGTCCGGGGAGCTGTTTTTT,CASRRQSGELFF
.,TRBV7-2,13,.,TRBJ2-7,TGTGCCAGCAGCCCTTCGGGCATTGTGGCGCAGTACTTC,CASSPSGIVAQYF
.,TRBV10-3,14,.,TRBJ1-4,TGTGCCATCAGCAGGGCAGCAACTAATGAAAAACTGTTTTTT,CAISRAATNEKLFF
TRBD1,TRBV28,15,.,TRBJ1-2,TGTGCCAGCAGTCCGGCCAGGGGGAATCTTCGTGGCTACACCTTC,CASSPARGNLRGYTF
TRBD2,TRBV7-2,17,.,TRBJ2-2,TGTGCCAGCAGCCAAACTAGCGGGGGATCCAACACCGGGGAGCTGTTTTTT,CASSQTSGGSNTGELFF
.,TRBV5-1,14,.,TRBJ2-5,TGCGCCAGCAGCTTGGGGACAAATCGAGAGACCCAGTACTTC,CASSLGTNRETQYF